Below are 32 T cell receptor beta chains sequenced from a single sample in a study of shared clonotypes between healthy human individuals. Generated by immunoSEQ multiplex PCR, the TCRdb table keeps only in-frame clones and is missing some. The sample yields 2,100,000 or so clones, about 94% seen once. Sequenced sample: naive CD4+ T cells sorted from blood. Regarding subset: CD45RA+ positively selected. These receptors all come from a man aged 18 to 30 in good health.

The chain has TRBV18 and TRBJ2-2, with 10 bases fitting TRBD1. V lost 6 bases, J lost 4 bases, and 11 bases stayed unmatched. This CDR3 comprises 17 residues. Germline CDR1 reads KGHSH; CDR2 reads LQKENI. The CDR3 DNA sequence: TGTGCCAGCTCCATGATTAGCCGGGACAGGGGCACCGGGGAGCTGTTTTTT. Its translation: CASSMISRDRGTGELFF.

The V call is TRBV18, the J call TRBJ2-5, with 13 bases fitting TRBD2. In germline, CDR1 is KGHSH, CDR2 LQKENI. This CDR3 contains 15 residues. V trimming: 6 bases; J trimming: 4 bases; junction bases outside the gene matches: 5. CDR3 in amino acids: CASSRLAGGRETQYF. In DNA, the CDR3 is TGTGCCAGCTCCCGACTAGCGGGAGGCAGAGAGACCCAGTACTTC.

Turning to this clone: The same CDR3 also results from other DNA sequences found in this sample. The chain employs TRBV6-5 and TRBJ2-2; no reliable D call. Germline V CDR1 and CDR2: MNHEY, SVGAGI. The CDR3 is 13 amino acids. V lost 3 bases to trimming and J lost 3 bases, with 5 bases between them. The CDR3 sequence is CASSYSHTGELFF. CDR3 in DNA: TGTGCCAGCAGTTATTCGCACACCGGGGAGCTGTTTTTT.

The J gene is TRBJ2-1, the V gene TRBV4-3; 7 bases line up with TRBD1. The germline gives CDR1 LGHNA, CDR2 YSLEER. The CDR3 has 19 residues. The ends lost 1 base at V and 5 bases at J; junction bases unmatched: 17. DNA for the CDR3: TGCGCCAGCAGCCAAGCTGCCATAGTCCGGGACAGAGCTAACAATGAGCAGTTCTTC. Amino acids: CASSQAAIVRDRANNEQFF.

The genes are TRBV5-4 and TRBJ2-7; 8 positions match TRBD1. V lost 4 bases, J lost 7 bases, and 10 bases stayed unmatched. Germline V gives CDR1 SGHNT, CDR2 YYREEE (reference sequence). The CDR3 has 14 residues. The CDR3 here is CASSGTGELGEQYF. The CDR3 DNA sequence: TGTGCCAGCAGCGGGACAGGAGAATTGGGAGAGCAGTACTTC. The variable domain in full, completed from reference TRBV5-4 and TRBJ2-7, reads ETGVTQSPTHLIKTRGQQVTLRCSSQSGHNTVSWYQQALGQGPQFIFQYYREEENGRGNFPPRFSGLQFPNYSSELNVNALELDDSALYLCASSGTGELGEQYFGPGTRLTVT.

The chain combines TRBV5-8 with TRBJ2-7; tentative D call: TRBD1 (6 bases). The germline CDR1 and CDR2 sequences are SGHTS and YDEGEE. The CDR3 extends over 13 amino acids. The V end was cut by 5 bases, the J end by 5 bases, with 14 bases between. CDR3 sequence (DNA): TGTGCCAGCAGACTCCCGGGACAAGACGAGCAGTACTTC. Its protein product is CASRLPGQDEQYF.

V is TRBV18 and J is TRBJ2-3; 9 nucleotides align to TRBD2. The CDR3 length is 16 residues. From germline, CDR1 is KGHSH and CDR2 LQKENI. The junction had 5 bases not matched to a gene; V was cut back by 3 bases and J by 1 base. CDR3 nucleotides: TGTGCCAGCTCACCGACTAGCGGACAAGGCACAGATACGCAGTATTTT. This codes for CASSPTSGQGTDTQYF. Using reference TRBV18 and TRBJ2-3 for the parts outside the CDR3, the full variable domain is NAGVMQNPRHLVRRRGQEARLRCSPMKGHSHVYWYRQLPEEGLKFMVYLQKENIIDESGMPKERFSAEFPKEGPSILRIQQVVRGDSAAYFCASSPTSGQGTDTQYFGPGTRLTVL.

The CDR3 DNA reads as TGTGCCAGCAGTTTGGGACATACCGCTGAAGCTTTCTTT. It translates to CASSLGHTAEAFF. The V and J genes are TRBV6-5 and TRBJ1-1; a possible D gene is TRBD1 (6 bases). CDR3 size: 13 residues. Germline V lookup: CDR1 MNHEY, CDR2 SVGAGI. V was shortened by 4 bases and J by 6 bases, with 12 bases between the two germline ends.

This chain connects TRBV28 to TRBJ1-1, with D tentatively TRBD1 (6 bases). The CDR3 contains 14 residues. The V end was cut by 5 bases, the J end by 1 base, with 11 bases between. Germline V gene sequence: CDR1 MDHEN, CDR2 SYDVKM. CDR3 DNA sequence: TGTGCCAGCAGTGGGGGGCACCAGAACACTGAAGCTTTCTTT. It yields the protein CASSGGHQNTEAFF.

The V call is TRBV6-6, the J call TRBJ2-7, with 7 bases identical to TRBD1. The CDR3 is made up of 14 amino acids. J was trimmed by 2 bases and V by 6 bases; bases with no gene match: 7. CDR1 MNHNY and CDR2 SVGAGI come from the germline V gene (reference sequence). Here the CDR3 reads CASRETGTAYEQYF. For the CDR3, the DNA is TGTGCCAGCAGGGAGACCGGGACAGCCTACGAGCAGTACTTC.

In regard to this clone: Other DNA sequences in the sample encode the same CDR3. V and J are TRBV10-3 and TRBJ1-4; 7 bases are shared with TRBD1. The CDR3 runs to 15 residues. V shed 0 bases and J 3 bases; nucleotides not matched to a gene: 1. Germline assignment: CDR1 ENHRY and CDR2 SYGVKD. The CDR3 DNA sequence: TGTGCCATCAGTGAGTCGACAGGGCCTAATGAAAAACTGTTTTTT. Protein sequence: CAISESTGPNEKLFF.

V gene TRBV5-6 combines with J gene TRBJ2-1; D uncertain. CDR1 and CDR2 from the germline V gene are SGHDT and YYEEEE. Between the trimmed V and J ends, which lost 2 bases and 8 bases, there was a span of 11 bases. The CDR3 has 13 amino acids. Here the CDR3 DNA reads TGTGCCAGCAGCTTAATAGGATCTGATGAGCAGTTCTTC. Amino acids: CASSLIGSDEQFF.

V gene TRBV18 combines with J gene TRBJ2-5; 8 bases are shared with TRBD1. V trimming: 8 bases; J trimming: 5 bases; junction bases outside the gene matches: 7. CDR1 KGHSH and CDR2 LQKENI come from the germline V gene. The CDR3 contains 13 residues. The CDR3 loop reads CASAPRQGETQYF. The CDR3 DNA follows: TGTGCCAGCGCCCCCCGACAGGGGGAGACCCAGTACTTC.

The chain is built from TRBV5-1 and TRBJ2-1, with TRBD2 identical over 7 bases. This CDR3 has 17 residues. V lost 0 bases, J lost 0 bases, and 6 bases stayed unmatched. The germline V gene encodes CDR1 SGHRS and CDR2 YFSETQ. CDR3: CASSLGGSSSSYNEQFF. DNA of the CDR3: TGCGCCAGCAGCTTGGGCGGGAGTTCGAGCTCCTACAATGAGCAGTTCTTC.

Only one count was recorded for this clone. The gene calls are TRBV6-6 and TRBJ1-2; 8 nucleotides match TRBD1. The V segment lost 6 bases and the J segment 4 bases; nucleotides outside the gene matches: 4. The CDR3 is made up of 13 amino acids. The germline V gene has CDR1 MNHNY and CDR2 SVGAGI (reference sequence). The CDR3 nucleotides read TGTGCCAGCAGACCCACAGGGGGCTATGGCTACACCTTC. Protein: CASRPTGGYGYTF.

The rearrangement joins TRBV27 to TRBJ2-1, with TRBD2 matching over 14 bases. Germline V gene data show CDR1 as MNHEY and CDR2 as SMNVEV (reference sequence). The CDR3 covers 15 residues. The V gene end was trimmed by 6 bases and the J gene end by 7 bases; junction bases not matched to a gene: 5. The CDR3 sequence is CASSHRLAGGNEQFF. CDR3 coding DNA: TGTGCCAGCAGCCACAGACTAGCGGGAGGGAATGAGCAGTTCTTC.

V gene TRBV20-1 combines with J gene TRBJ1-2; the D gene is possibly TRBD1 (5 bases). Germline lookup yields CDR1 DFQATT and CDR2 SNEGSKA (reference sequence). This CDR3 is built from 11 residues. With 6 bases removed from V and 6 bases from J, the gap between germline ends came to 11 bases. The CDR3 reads CSAGVTDGYTF. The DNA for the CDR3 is TGCAGTGCGGGGGTCACTGATGGCTACACCTTC.

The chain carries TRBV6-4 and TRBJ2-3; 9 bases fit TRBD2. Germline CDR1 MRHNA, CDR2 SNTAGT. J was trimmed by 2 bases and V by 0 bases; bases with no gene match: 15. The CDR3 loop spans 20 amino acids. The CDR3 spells CASSDSYPWSGGTITDTQYF. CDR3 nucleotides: TGTGCCAGCAGTGACTCGTACCCTTGGAGCGGGGGGACTATCACAGATACGCAGTATTTT.

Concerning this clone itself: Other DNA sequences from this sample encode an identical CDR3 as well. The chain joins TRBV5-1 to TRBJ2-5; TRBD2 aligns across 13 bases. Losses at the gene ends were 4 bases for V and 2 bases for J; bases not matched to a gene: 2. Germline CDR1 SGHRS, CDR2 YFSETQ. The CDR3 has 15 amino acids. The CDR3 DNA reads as TGCGCCAGCAGCCGGACTAGCGGGGGACAAGAGACCCAGTACTTC. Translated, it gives CASSRTSGGQETQYF. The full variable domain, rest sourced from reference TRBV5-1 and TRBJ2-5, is KAGVTQTPRYLIKTRGQQVTLSCSPISGHRSVSWYQQTPGQGLQFLFEYFSETQRNKGNFPGRFSGRQFSNSRSEMNVSTLELGDSALYLCASSRTSGGQETQYFGPGTRLLVL.

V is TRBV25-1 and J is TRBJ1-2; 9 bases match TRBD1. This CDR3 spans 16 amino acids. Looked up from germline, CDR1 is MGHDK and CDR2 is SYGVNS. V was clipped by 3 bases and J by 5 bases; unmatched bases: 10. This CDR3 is CASSDWGTGGTYGYTF. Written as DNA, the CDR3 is TGTGCCAGCAGTGATTGGGGAACAGGGGGCACGTATGGCTACACCTTC.

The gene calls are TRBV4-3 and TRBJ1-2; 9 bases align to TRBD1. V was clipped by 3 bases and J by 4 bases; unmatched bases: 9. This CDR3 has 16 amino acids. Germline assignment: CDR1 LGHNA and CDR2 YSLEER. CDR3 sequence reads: CASSQDPGQGTYGYTF. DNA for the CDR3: TGCGCCAGCAGCCAGGACCCCGGACAGGGGACCTATGGCTACACCTTC.

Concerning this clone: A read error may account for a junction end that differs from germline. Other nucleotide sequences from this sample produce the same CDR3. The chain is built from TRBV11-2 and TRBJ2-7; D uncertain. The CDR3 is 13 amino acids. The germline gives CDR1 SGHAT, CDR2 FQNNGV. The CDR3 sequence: CASSLDSFYEQYF. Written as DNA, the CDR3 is TGTGCCAGCAGCCTAGACTCCTTCTACGAGCAGTACTTC.

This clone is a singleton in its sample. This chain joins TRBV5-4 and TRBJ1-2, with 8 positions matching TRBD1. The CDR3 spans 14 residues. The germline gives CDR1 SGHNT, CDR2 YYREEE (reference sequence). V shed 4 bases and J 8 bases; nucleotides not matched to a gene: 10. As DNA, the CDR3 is TGTGCCAGCAGCATTCCAGGGGGCGCTTGGGGCTACACCTTC. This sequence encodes CASSIPGGAWGYTF.

The CDR3 nucleotides read TGCGCCAGCAGCCAAGATTTAGGGGGCACTGAAGCTTTCTTT. Its protein is CASSQDLGGTEAFF. This chain connects TRBV4-1 to TRBJ1-1, with D possibly matching TRBD1 (6 bases). Germline assignment: CDR1 MGHRA and CDR2 YSYEKL. V lost 0 bases, J lost 4 bases, and 9 bases lay in between. This CDR3 contains 14 residues.

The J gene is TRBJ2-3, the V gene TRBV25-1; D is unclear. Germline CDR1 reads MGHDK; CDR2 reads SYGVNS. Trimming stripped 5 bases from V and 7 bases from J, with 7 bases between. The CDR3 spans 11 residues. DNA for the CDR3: TGTGCCAGCAGTCAAGGGAATACGCAGTATTTT. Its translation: CASSQGNTQYF.

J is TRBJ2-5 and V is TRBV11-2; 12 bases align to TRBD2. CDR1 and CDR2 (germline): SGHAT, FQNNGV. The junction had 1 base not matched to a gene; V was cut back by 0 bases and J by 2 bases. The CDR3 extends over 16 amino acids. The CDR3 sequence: CASSLEGLAGQETQYF. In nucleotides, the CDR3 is TGTGCCAGCAGCTTAGAAGGACTAGCGGGACAAGAGACCCAGTACTTC.

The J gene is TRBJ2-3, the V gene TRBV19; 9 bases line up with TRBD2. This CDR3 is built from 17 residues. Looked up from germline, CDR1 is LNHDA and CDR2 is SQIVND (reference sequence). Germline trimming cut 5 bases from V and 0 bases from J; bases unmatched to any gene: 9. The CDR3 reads CASSRWASGVSTDTQYF. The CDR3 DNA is TGTGCCAGTAGTCGGTGGGCTAGCGGGGTAAGCACAGATACGCAGTATTTT.

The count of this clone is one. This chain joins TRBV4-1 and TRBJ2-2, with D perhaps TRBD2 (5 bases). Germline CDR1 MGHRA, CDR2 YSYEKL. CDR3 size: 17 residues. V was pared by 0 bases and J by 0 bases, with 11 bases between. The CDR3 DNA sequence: TGCGCCAGCAGCCAAGATCGAGGGCGGACGAACACCGGGGAGCTGTTTTTT. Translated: CASSQDRGRTNTGELFF.

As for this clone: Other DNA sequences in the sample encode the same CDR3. The CDR3 nucleotides are TGTGCCAGCAGCTTAACGGGTGGCTCCTACGAGCAGTACTTC. Amino acids: CASSLTGGSYEQYF. This chain uses TRBV11-2 with TRBJ2-7; D is unclear. V was trimmed by 2 bases and J by 0 bases, leaving 8 bases between them. Germline CDR1 SGHAT, CDR2 FQNNGV. The CDR3 sequence is 14 residues long.

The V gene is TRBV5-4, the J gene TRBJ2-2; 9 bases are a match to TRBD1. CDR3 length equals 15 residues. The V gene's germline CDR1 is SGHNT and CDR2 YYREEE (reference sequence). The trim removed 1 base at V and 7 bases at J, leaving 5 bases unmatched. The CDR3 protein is CASSLYRGHIGELFF. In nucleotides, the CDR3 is TGTGCCAGCAGCTTGTACAGGGGGCATATCGGGGAGCTGTTTTTT.

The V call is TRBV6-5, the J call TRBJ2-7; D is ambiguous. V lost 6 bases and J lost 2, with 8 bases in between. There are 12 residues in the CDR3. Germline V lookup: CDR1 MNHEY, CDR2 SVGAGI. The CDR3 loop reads CASRGYAYEQYF. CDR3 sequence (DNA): TGTGCCAGCAGGGGCTACGCCTACGAGCAGTACTTC.

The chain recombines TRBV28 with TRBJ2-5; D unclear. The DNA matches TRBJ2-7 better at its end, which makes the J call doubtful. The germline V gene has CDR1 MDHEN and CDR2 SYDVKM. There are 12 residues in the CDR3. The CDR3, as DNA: TGTGCCAGCAGTCTCGATGTCGACGAGCAGTACTTC. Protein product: CASSLDVDEQYF.